Listed below are T cell receptor beta chains from one sample, sequenced in a study of siplizumab effects on memory and regulatory T cells. Only in-frame clones appear in the TCRdb table, and some are missing; sequencing was by immunoSEQ multiplex PCR. The table lists about 87,000 clones, 90% of them singletons. Sequenced sample: CD4+ T cells sorted from blood. The source of these receptors is a human donor in good health. Each CDR3 is given with its conserved first and last residue. A D gene is named only where the DNA matches it firmly. Size is stated for part of the rows, as once, few or many counts, or as a class when the clone is expanded.

J gene: TRBJ2-2; V gene: TRBV5-4; D gene: NA; clone size: NA; CDR3 protein: CASSVQNRGGELFF; CDR3 DNA: TGTGCCAGCAGCGTGCAGAACCGAGGCGGGGAGCTGTTTTTT
J gene: TRBJ2-1; V gene: TRBV28; D gene: NA; clone size: NA; CDR3 protein: CASRLDHYNEQFF; CDR3 DNA: TGTGCCAGCCGACTGGACCACTACAATGAGCAGTTCTTC
J gene: TRBJ1-2; V gene: TRBV6-5; D gene: NA; clone size: NA; CDR3 protein: CASSQTPNYGYTF; CDR3 DNA: TGTGCCAGCAGTCAGACCCCGAACTATGGCTACACCTTC
J gene: TRBJ2-5; V gene: TRBV6-5; D gene: NA; clone size: NA; CDR3 protein: CASSYSGGAGETQYF; CDR3 DNA: TGTGCCAGCAGTTACTCCGGAGGGGCAGGGGAAACCCAGTACTTC
J gene: TRBJ2-1; V gene: TRBV27; D gene: NA; clone size: NA; CDR3 protein: CASRGRGANEQFF; CDR3 DNA: TGTGCCAGCAGGGGAAGGGGAGCTAATGAGCAGTTCTTC
J gene: TRBJ2-5; V gene: TRBV7-2; D gene: TRBD2; clone size: NA; CDR3 protein: CASSLGSGSSETQYF; CDR3 DNA: TGTGCCAGCAGCCTCGGTAGCGGGAGCTCAGAGACCCAGTACTTC
J gene: TRBJ2-2; V gene: TRBV29-1; D gene: TRBD1; clone size: NA; CDR3 protein: CSVVQGPGELFF; CDR3 DNA: TGCAGCGTCGTACAGGGGCCCGGGGAGCTGTTTTTT
J gene: TRBJ2-7; V gene: TRBV19; D gene: TRBD2; clone size: NA; CDR3 protein: CASSIGLAGGRHYEQYF; CDR3 DNA: TGTGCCAGTAGTATTGGACTAGCGGGAGGGAGGCATTACGAGCAGTACTTC
J gene: TRBJ2-3; V gene: TRBV10-3; D gene: NA; clone size: NA; CDR3 protein: CAISESSARTDTQYF; CDR3 DNA: TGTGCCATCAGTGAGAGTAGCGCCCGCACAGATACGCAGTATTTT
J gene: TRBJ2-1; V gene: TRBV30; D gene: NA; clone size: NA; CDR3 protein: CAWSLTYNEQFF; CDR3 DNA: TGTGCCTGGAGTCTCACCTACAATGAGCAGTTCTTC
J gene: TRBJ2-7; V gene: TRBV19; D gene: NA; clone size: NA; CDR3 protein: CASSITRSTVYEQYF; CDR3 DNA: TGTGCCAGTAGTATAACCAGGTCGACGGTATACGAGCAGTACTTC
J gene: TRBJ1-6; V gene: TRBV28; D gene: TRBD1; clone size: NA; CDR3 protein: CASSLPLTGAFRSPLHF; CDR3 DNA: TGTGCCAGCAGTTTGCCACTGACAGGGGCCTTCCGCTCACCCCTCCACTTT
J gene: TRBJ1-1; V gene: TRBV27; D gene: NA; clone size: NA; CDR3 protein: CASSLFPGTGNTEAFF; CDR3 DNA: TGTGCCAGCAGTTTATTCCCCGGGACCGGGAACACTGAAGCTTTCTTT
J gene: TRBJ2-4; V gene: TRBV6-4; D gene: TRBD2; clone size: NA; CDR3 protein: CASSENLAGKNIQYF; CDR3 DNA: TGTGCCAGCAGCGAGAATCTAGCGGGCAAAAACATTCAGTACTTC
J gene: TRBJ1-3; V gene: TRBV19; D gene: NA; clone size: NA; CDR3 protein: CASSTTGTQTGNTIYF; CDR3 DNA: TGTGCCAGTAGTACCACCGGGACGCAGACTGGAAACACCATATATTTT
J gene: TRBJ2-7; V gene: TRBV29-1; D gene: TRBD1; clone size: NA; CDR3 protein: CSVSGTGGLSYEQYF; CDR3 DNA: TGCAGCGTATCCGGGACAGGGGGTTTGTCCTACGAGCAGTACTTC
J gene: TRBJ2-7; V gene: TRBV19; D gene: TRBD2; clone size: NA; CDR3 protein: CASSINPPASGPYEQYF; CDR3 DNA: TGTGCCAGTAGTATTAATCCCCCGGCTAGCGGCCCCTACGAGCAGTACTTC
J gene: TRBJ1-1; V gene: TRBV5-4; D gene: NA; clone size: NA; CDR3 protein: CASSLVGNRNTEAFF; CDR3 DNA: TGTGCCAGCAGCTTGGTGGGGAATAGGAACACTGAAGCTTTCTTT
J gene: TRBJ2-5; V gene: TRBV2; D gene: NA; clone size: NA; CDR3 protein: CASSEGPGRGETQYF; CDR3 DNA: TGTGCCAGCAGTGAGGGTCCGGGCAGGGGAGAGACCCAGTACTTC
J gene: TRBJ2-7; V gene: TRBV6-1; D gene: NA; clone size: NA; CDR3 protein: CASKGHREDEQYF; CDR3 DNA: TGTGCCAGCAAGGGACACCGTGAAGACGAGCAGTACTTC
J gene: TRBJ2-2; V gene: TRBV5-6; D gene: TRBD2; clone size: once; CDR3 protein: CASSLSASGFGELFF; CDR3 DNA: TGTGCCAGCAGCTTGAGCGCTAGCGGTTTCGGGGAGCTGTTTTTT
J gene: TRBJ1-5; V gene: TRBV19; D gene: NA; clone size: NA; CDR3 protein: CASSIGELGQPQHF; CDR3 DNA: TGTGCCAGTAGTATAGGAGAGCTAGGCCAGCCCCAGCATTTT
J gene: TRBJ2-1; V gene: TRBV7-2; D gene: TRBD2; clone size: NA; CDR3 protein: CASNLAGGSSYNEQFF; CDR3 DNA: TGTGCCAGCAATCTGGCGGGGGGAAGCTCCTACAATGAGCAGTTCTTC
J gene: TRBJ1-1; V gene: TRBV7-2; D gene: NA; clone size: NA; CDR3 protein: CASSLAGMNTEAFF; CDR3 DNA: TGTGCCAGCAGCTTAGCGGGGATGAACACTGAAGCTTTCTTT
J gene: TRBJ2-4; V gene: TRBV12-5; D gene: NA; clone size: few; CDR3 protein: CASGLVLGRTRPQNIQYF; CDR3 DNA: TGTGCTAGTGGTTTGGTACTGGGGAGAACCCGTCCCCAAAACATTCAGTACTTC
J gene: TRBJ1-2; V gene: TRBV30; D gene: NA; clone size: NA; CDR3 protein: CAWSPGWGRGGGYTF; CDR3 DNA: TGTGCCTGGAGCCCAGGGTGGGGGCGCGGAGGTGGCTACACCTTC
J gene: TRBJ1-1; V gene: TRBV11-1; D gene: TRBD1; clone size: NA; CDR3 protein: CASSRTGRSTEAFF; CDR3 DNA: TGTGCCAGCAGCCGGACAGGGCGGTCGACTGAAGCTTTCTTT
J gene: TRBJ1-2; V gene: TRBV28; D gene: TRBD1; clone size: NA; CDR3 protein: CASSLSHPGQGAEGYTF; CDR3 DNA: TGTGCCAGCAGTTTATCCCATCCGGGACAGGGGGCCGAGGGCTACACCTTC
J gene: TRBJ1-2; V gene: TRBV28; D gene: TRBD1; clone size: NA; CDR3 protein: CASTWTGGYGYTF; CDR3 DNA: TGTGCCAGCACCTGGACAGGGGGCTATGGCTACACCTTC
J gene: TRBJ1-5; V gene: TRBV19; D gene: NA; clone size: NA; CDR3 protein: CASSGGSGLQPQHF; CDR3 DNA: TGTGCCAGTTCCGGGGGGTCGGGACTTCAGCCCCAGCATTTT
J gene: TRBJ1-3; V gene: TRBV5-6; D gene: NA; clone size: NA; CDR3 protein: CASSGLRTVGNTIYF; CDR3 DNA: TGTGCCAGCAGCGGGCTAAGGACAGTAGGAAACACCATATATTTT
J gene: TRBJ2-2; V gene: TRBV15; D gene: TRBD1; clone size: NA; CDR3 protein: CATSRVGTAPGLVRPGLTTGELFF; CDR3 DNA: TGTGCCACCAGCAGAGTGGGGACAGCCCCCGGGCTAGTCCGGCCCGGGCTTACCACCGGGGAGCTGTTTTTT
J gene: TRBJ2-2; V gene: TRBV6-1; D gene: TRBD1; clone size: NA; CDR3 protein: CASRGGQGVTGELFF; CDR3 DNA: TGTGCCAGCAGGGGGGGACAGGGAGTCACCGGGGAGCTGTTTTTT
J gene: TRBJ2-1; V gene: TRBV5-1; D gene: TRBD1; clone size: NA; CDR3 protein: CASSSTGGHNEQFF; CDR3 DNA: TGCGCCAGCAGCTCGACAGGGGGCCACAATGAGCAGTTCTTC
J gene: TRBJ2-1; V gene: TRBV6-1; D gene: NA; clone size: NA; CDR3 protein: CASSPSGNYNEQFF; CDR3 DNA: TGTGCCAGCAGCCCTTCAGGGAACTACAATGAGCAGTTCTTC
J gene: TRBJ2-7; V gene: TRBV7-2; D gene: NA; clone size: NA; CDR3 protein: CASSRPGAAYEQYF; CDR3 DNA: TGTGCCAGCAGCCGCCCAGGGGCCGCCTACGAGCAGTACTTC
J gene: TRBJ2-1; V gene: TRBV30; D gene: TRBD2; clone size: NA; CDR3 protein: CAYLSSGLYNEQFF; CDR3 DNA: TGTGCCTACCTTTCTAGCGGGCTCTACAATGAGCAGTTCTTC
J gene: TRBJ1-1; V gene: TRBV6-6; D gene: NA; clone size: NA; CDR3 protein: CASSYQSGNTEAFF; CDR3 DNA: TGTGCCAGCAGTTACCAGTCCGGGAACACTGAAGCTTTCTTT
J gene: TRBJ2-7; V gene: TRBV6-5; D gene: NA; clone size: NA; CDR3 protein: CASREGPRGEQYF; CDR3 DNA: TGTGCCAGCAGAGAGGGGCCGAGGGGCGAGCAGTACTTC
J gene: TRBJ2-7; V gene: TRBV9; D gene: TRBD1; clone size: NA; CDR3 protein: CASSGTPPGQSSYEQYF; CDR3 DNA: TGTGCCAGCAGCGGAACGCCCCCGGGACAGAGCTCCTACGAGCAGTACTTC
J gene: TRBJ1-3; V gene: TRBV11-3; D gene: NA; clone size: NA; CDR3 protein: CASSQGGFTGNTIYF; CDR3 DNA: TGTGCCAGCAGCCAAGGAGGGTTTACTGGAAACACCATATATTTT
J gene: TRBJ2-2; V gene: TRBV5-1; D gene: TRBD2; clone size: NA; CDR3 protein: CASSGTTSGSYTGELFF; CDR3 DNA: TGCGCCAGCAGCGGGACTACTAGCGGGAGTTACACCGGGGAGCTGTTTTTT
J gene: TRBJ1-3; V gene: TRBV7-9; D gene: TRBD1; clone size: NA; CDR3 protein: CASSVGYRGQGNTIYF; CDR3 DNA: TGTGCCAGCAGCGTGGGTTACAGGGGGCAGGGAAACACCATATATTTT
J gene: TRBJ2-3; V gene: TRBV5-1; D gene: NA; clone size: NA; CDR3 protein: CASSWGISTDTQYF; CDR3 DNA: TGCGCCAGCAGCTGGGGGATAAGCACAGATACGCAGTATTTT
J gene: TRBJ1-2; V gene: TRBV20-1; D gene: NA; clone size: NA; CDR3 protein: CSASSDYGYTF; CDR3 DNA: TGCAGTGCTAGTTCGGACTATGGCTACACCTTC
J gene: TRBJ1-4; V gene: TRBV6-5; D gene: NA; clone size: NA; CDR3 protein: CASRTAEKLFF; CDR3 DNA: TGTGCCAGCCGGACGGCTGAAAAACTGTTTTTT
J gene: TRBJ2-5; V gene: TRBV6-1; D gene: NA; clone size: NA; CDR3 protein: CASTSGLATETQYF; CDR3 DNA: TGTGCCAGCACTTCAGGGCTAGCGACAGAGACCCAGTACTTC
J gene: TRBJ2-1; V gene: TRBV20-1; D gene: NA; clone size: NA; CDR3 protein: CSASTSNEQFF; CDR3 DNA: TGCAGTGCATCAACTAGTAATGAGCAGTTCTTC
J gene: TRBJ2-1; V gene: TRBV18; D gene: NA; clone size: few; CDR3 protein: CASSPDRNYNEQFF; CDR3 DNA: TGTGCCAGCTCACCAGACAGGAACTACAATGAGCAGTTCTTC
J gene: TRBJ1-4; V gene: TRBV25-1; D gene: TRBD1; clone size: NA; CDR3 protein: CASSPGQLLSSNEKLFF; CDR3 DNA: TGTGCCAGCAGTCCGGGACAGCTTCTGTCGTCTAATGAAAAACTGTTTTTT
J gene: TRBJ1-3; V gene: TRBV19; D gene: NA; clone size: NA; CDR3 protein: CASSIPWQSSGNTIYF; CDR3 DNA: TGTGCCAGTAGTATCCCATGGCAGTCCTCTGGAAACACCATATATTTT
J gene: TRBJ2-7; V gene: TRBV25-1; D gene: NA; clone size: NA; CDR3 protein: CASRDTSYEQYF; CDR3 DNA: TGTGCCAGCAGGGACACCTCCTACGAGCAGTACTTC
J gene: TRBJ2-5; V gene: TRBV19; D gene: NA; clone size: NA; CDR3 protein: CASSLNGGRETQYF; CDR3 DNA: TGTGCCAGTAGCCTAAATGGGGGGCGAGAGACCCAGTACTTC
J gene: TRBJ1-5; V gene: TRBV28; D gene: NA; clone size: NA; CDR3 protein: CASSAPQDWVRNQPQHF; CDR3 DNA: TGTGCCAGCAGCGCACCTCAGGACTGGGTTCGCAATCAGCCCCAGCATTTT
J gene: TRBJ1-5; V gene: TRBV6-1; D gene: NA; clone size: NA; CDR3 protein: CASSRDPDQPQHF; CDR3 DNA: TGTGCCAGCAGCCGGGACCCGGATCAGCCCCAGCATTTT
J gene: TRBJ2-7; V gene: TRBV6-5; D gene: NA; clone size: NA; CDR3 protein: CASSYSGVRGGEQYF; CDR3 DNA: TGTGCCAGCAGTTACTCCGGGGTCAGGGGCGGCGAGCAGTACTTC
J gene: TRBJ2-2; V gene: TRBV5-1; D gene: NA; clone size: NA; CDR3 protein: CASSLARLTGELFF; CDR3 DNA: TGCGCCAGCAGCTTGGCCAGGTTGACCGGGGAGCTGTTTTTT
J gene: TRBJ2-3; V gene: TRBV6-6; D gene: NA; clone size: NA; CDR3 protein: CASSLIVGSVGYF; CDR3 DNA: TGTGCCAGCAGCCTCATAGTGGGCTCAGTAGGGTATTTT